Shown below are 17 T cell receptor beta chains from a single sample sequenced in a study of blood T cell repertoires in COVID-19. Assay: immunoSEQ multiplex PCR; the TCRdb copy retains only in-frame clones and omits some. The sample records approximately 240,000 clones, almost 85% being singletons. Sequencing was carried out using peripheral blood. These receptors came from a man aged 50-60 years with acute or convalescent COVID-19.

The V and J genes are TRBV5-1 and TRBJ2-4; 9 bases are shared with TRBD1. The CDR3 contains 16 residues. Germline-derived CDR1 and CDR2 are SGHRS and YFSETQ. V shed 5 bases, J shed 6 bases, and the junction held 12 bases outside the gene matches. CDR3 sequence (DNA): TGCGCCAGCAGAAGCTCCCGGGACAGGGTTCCAAACATTCAGTACTTC. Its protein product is CASRSSRDRVPNIQYF.

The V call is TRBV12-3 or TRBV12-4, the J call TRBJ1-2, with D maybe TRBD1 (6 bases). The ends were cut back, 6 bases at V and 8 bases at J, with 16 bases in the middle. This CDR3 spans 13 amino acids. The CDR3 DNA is TGTGCCAGCAGCCCTAACAGGGATTCCGGCTACACCTTC. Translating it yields CASSPNRDSGYTF.

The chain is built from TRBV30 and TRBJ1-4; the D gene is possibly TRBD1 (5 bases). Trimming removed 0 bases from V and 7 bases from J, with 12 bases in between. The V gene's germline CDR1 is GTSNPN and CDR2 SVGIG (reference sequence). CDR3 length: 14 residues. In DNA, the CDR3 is TGTGCCTGGAGTGTACAAGGGGCTGGTGAAAAACTGTTTTTT. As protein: CAWSVQGAGEKLFF.

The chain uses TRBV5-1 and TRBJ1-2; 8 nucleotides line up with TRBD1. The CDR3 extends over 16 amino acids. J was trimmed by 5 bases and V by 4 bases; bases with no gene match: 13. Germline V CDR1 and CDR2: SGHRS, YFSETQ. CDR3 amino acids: CASSQDLHRGFYGYTF. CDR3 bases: TGCGCCAGCAGCCAAGACCTCCACAGGGGGTTTTATGGCTACACCTTC.

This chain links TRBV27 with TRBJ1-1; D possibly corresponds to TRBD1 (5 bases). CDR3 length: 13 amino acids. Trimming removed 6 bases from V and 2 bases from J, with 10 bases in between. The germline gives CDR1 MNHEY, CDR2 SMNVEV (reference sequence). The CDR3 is CASSGQGNTEAFF. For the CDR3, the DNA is TGTGCCAGCAGCGGGCAGGGAAACACTGAAGCTTTCTTT.

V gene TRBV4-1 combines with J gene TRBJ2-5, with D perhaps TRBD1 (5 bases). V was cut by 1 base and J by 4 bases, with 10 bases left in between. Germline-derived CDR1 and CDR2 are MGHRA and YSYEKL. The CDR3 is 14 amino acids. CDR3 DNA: TGCGCCAGCAGCCAAGCAGGGTCCGGAGAGACCCAGTACTTC. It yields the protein CASSQAGSGETQYF.

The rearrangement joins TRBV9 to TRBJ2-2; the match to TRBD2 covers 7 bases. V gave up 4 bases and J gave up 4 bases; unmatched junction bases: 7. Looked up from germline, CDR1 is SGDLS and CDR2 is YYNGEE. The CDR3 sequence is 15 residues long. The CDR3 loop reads CASSLGTTSTGELFF. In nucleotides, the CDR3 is TGTGCCAGCAGCCTGGGGACTACCAGCACCGGGGAGCTGTTTTTT.

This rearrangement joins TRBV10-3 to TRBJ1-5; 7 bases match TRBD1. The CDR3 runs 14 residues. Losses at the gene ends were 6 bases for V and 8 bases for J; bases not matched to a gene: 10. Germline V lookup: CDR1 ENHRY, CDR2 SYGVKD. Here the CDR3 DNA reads TGTGCCATCAGAAAGGGGCAGGGGGATGAGCCCCAGCATTTT. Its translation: CAIRKGQGDEPQHF.

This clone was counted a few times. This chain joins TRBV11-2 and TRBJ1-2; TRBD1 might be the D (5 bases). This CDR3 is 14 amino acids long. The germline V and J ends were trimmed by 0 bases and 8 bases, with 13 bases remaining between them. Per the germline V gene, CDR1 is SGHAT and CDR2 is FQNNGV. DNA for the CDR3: TGTGCCAGCAGCTTAGATAGGGACTTCGAGGGCTACACCTTC. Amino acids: CASSLDRDFEGYTF.

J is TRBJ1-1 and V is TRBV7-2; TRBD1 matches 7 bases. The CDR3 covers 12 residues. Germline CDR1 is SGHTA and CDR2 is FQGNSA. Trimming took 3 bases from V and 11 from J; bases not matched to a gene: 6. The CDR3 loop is CASSLYRGAAFF. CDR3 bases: TGTGCCAGCAGCTTGTACAGGGGAGCGGCTTTCTTT.

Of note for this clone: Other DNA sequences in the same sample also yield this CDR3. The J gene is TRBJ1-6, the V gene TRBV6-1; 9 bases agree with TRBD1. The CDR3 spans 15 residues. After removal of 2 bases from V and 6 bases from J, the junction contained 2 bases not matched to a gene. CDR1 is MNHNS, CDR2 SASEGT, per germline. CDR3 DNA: TGTGCCAGCAGTGAACTGGACAGGGGTAATTCACCCCTCCACTTT. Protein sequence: CASSELDRGNSPLHF.

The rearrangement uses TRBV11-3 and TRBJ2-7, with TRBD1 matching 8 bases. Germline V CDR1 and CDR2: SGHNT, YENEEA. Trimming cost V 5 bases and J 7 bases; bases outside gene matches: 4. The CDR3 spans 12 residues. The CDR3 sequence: CASSIGTGEQYF. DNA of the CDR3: TGTGCCAGCAGCATTGGGACAGGAGAGCAGTACTTC.

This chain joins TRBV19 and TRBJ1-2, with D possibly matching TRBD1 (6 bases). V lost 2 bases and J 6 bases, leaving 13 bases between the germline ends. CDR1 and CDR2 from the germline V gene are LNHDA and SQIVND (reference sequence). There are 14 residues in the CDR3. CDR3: CASSIFGQPDGYTF. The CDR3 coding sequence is TGTGCCAGTAGTATATTTGGACAGCCCGATGGCTACACCTTC. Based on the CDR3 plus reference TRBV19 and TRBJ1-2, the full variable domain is DGGITQSPKYLFRKEGQNVTLSCEQNLNHDAMYWYRQDPGQGLRLIYYSQIVNDFQKGDIAEGYSVSREKKESFPLTVTSAQKNPTAFYLCASSIFGQPDGYTFGSGTRLTVV.

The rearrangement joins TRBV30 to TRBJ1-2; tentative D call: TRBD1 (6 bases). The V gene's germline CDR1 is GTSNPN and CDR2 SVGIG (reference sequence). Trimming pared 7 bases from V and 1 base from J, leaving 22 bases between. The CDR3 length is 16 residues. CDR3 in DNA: TGTGCCTCACCCCAGACAGGCGGGGGCCTTAACTATGGCTACACCTTC. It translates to CASPQTGGGLNYGYTF.

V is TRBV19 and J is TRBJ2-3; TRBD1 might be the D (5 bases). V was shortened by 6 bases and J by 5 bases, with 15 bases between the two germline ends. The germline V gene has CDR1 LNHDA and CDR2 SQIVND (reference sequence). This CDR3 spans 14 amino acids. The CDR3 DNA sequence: TGTGCCAGTAGACTAACAGGTGCCCAAGATACGCAGTATTTT. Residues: CASRLTGAQDTQYF. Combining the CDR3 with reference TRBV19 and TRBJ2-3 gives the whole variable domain DGGITQSPKYLFRKEGQNVTLSCEQNLNHDAMYWYRQDPGQGLRLIYYSQIVNDFQKGDIAEGYSVSREKKESFPLTVTSAQKNPTAFYLCASRLTGAQDTQYFGPGTRLTVL.

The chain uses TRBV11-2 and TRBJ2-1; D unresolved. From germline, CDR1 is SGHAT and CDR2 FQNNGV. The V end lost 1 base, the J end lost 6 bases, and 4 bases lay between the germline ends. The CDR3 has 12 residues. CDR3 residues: CASSLGSNEQFF. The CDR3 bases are TGTGCCAGCAGCTTAGGCAGCAATGAGCAGTTCTTC.

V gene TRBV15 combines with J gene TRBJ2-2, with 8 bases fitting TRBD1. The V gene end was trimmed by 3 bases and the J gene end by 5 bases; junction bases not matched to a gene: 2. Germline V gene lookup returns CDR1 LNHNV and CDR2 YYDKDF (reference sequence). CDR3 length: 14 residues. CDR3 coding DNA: TGTGCCACCAGCAGGGACAGGGTGACCGGGGAGCTGTTTTTT. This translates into CATSRDRVTGELFF.